One sample yielded the 29 T cell receptor beta chains listed below, sequenced in a study of blood T cell repertoires in COVID-19. Generated by immunoSEQ multiplex PCR, the TCRdb table keeps only in-frame clones and is missing some. This sample carries approximately 140,000 clones, 85% to 90% of them seen once, and the ten largest clones take roughly 6.1%. Sequences were obtained from peripheral blood. Receptor source: a man older than 75 with acute or convalescent COVID-19.

V gene TRBV7-5 combines with J gene TRBJ1-5; TRBD1, the table's D call, was not compared with the DNA. TRBV7-5 is classified as a pseudogene. The CDR3 is 16 amino acids. The CDR3 DNA reads as TGTGTCAGAAGCTTAGCCTTCAGGGGGCGCGGTCAGCCCCAGCATTTT. Amino acids: CVRSLAFRGRGQPQHF.

V and J are TRBV9 and TRBJ2-7; 7 bases match TRBD2. The CDR3 totals 12 residues. CDR1 SGDLS and CDR2 YYNGEE come from the germline V gene. V lost 10 bases and J lost 3; bases outside the gene matches: 7. CDR3 nucleotides: TGTGCCCAACCGGGGGGAGGCTACGAGCAGTACTTC. Its protein is CAQPGGGYEQYF.

This clone has a single count. The J gene is TRBJ1-4, the V gene TRBV18; 9 bases align to TRBD1. V gave up 6 bases and J gave up 7 bases; unmatched junction bases: 12. The CDR3 is 16 amino acids. CDR1 is KGHSH and CDR2 is LQKENI in the germline V gene. As DNA, the CDR3 is TGTGCCAGCTCCCAAGGACAGGGGACGGGGGCTGAAAAACTGTTTTTT. Residues: CASSQGQGTGAEKLFF.

J is TRBJ1-1 and V is TRBV5-1; tentatively, D is TRBD1 (6 bases). Germline V gene sequence: CDR1 SGHRS, CDR2 YFSETQ. With 0 bases removed from V and 4 bases from J, the gap between germline ends came to 19 bases. The CDR3 extends over 17 amino acids. The chain's CDR3 is CASSLVPTGGWGTEAFF. The DNA for the CDR3 is TGCGCCAGCAGCTTGGTTCCGACAGGTGGATGGGGCACTGAAGCTTTCTTT.

The gene calls are TRBV18 and TRBJ2-2; possibly TRBD2 for D (5 bases). The CDR3 extends over 17 amino acids. Trimming cost V 3 bases and J 5 bases, with 19 bases left between them. The germline gives CDR1 KGHSH, CDR2 LQKENI. In nucleotides, the CDR3 is TGTGCCAGCTCACCCCGGGTAGGAACTAGACGGACCGGGGAGCTGTTTTTT. This sequence encodes CASSPRVGTRRTGELFF.

V gene TRBV6-2 or TRBV6-3 combines with J gene TRBJ1-2; D is possibly TRBD1 (6 bases). Germline V gene data show CDR1 as MNHEY and CDR2 as SVGEGT. CDR3 length equals 14 residues. Trimming left V 2 bases short and J 2 bases short, with 9 bases between. CDR3 amino acids: CASSYGGANYGYTF. CDR3 coding DNA: TGTGCCAGCAGTTACGGGGGCGCGAACTATGGCTACACCTTC.

This clone appeared a single time. The V and J genes are TRBV10-3 and TRBJ2-4, with TRBD1 identical over 9 bases. This CDR3 is 12 amino acids long. CDR1 and CDR2 from the germline V gene are ENHRY and SYGVKD. V dropped 5 bases and J dropped 8; count of bases not matched to a gene: 1. The CDR3 sequence is CAISRDRDIQYF. The DNA for the CDR3 is TGTGCCATCAGTCGGGACAGGGACATTCAGTACTTC.

The V gene is TRBV6-4, the J gene TRBJ2-7; the D is unclear. The CDR3 has 12 amino acids. The V gene's germline CDR1 is MRHNA and CDR2 SNTAGT. With 5 bases removed from V and 3 bases from J, the gap between germline ends came to 8 bases. CDR3 residues: CASSLDHYEQYF. The CDR3 coding sequence is TGTGCCAGCAGTCTAGACCACTACGAGCAGTACTTC.

The V and J genes are TRBV6-1 and TRBJ1-1; no clear D. Germline lookup yields CDR1 MNHNS and CDR2 SASEGT. The ends were cut back, 2 bases at V and 3 bases at J, with 16 bases in the middle. The CDR3 spans 16 residues. CDR3 protein: CASSEQTPARDTEAFF. The CDR3 nucleotides are TGTGCCAGCAGTGAACAAACTCCCGCCCGGGACACTGAAGCTTTCTTT.

The J gene is TRBJ1-5, the V gene TRBV19; TRBD1 might be the D (6 bases). Germline values: CDR1 LNHDA, CDR2 SQIVND (reference sequence). This CDR3 comprises 16 residues. Between the trimmed V and J ends, which lost 7 bases and 7 bases, there was a span of 23 bases. CDR3 nucleotide sequence: TGTGCCAGTAAAAGTGGGTTCGGCAGGGGTGGACAGCCCCAGCATTTT. Translated: CASKSGFGRGGQPQHF.

Note on this clone: The germline gene is not matched at one end of the junction; a read error may be the cause. This chain uses TRBV2 with TRBJ2-1; 9 positions match TRBD1. CDR1 is SNHLY, CDR2 FYNNEI, per germline. The CDR3 loop spans 13 amino acids. The CDR3 DNA reads as TGTGCCAGTACAAACCCGATGGGGACAGGGAGACTCTTC. Translated, it gives CASTNPMGTGRLF.

This chain joins TRBV7-2 and TRBJ2-3; D might be TRBD2 (5 bases). Germline-derived CDR1 and CDR2 are SGHTA and FQGNSA. The CDR3 totals 12 residues. Trimming removed 10 bases at V and 6 bases at J, with 14 bases between. The CDR3 reads CATTSGVDTQYF. The CDR3 coding sequence is TGTGCCACTACTAGTGGGGTGGATACGCAGTATTTT.

Only one count was recorded for this clone. The gene calls are TRBV9 and TRBJ1-1; the match to TRBD1 covers 7 bases. This CDR3 region has 12 residues. After removal of 0 bases from V and 11 bases from J, the junction contained 4 bases not matched to a gene. The germline CDR1 and CDR2 sequences are SGDLS and YYNGEE. CDR3 sequence reads: CASSVGTGAAFF. Here the CDR3 DNA reads TGTGCCAGCAGCGTAGGGACAGGAGCCGCTTTCTTT.

CDR3 sequence (DNA): TGTGCCAGCAGCACTACAGGGGCCGGGGAGCTGTTTTTT. As protein: CASSTTGAGELFF. This chain uses TRBV11-3 with TRBJ2-2; TRBD1 matches at 7 bases. The CDR3 length is 13 residues. The germline V gene encodes CDR1 SGHNT and CDR2 YENEEA. The V segment lost 5 bases and the J segment 6 bases; nucleotides outside the gene matches: 3.

In its sample, this clone was seen a few times. The genes are TRBV3-1 (or the pseudogene TRBV3-2) and TRBJ2-5, with D possibly matching TRBD1 (6 bases). The CDR3 sequence is 17 residues long. Germline values: CDR1 LGHDT, CDR2 YNNKEL (reference sequence). V was clipped by 2 bases and J by 3 bases, with 19 bases between them. CDR3 residues: CASSQHFQRTDKETQYF. The CDR3 DNA reads as TGTGCCAGCAGCCAACATTTTCAAAGGACAGACAAAGAGACCCAGTACTTC.

Concerning this clone: The junction does not match germline at one end; this may be a read error. At the DNA level, this CDR3 is encoded by other sequences in the same sample as well. The V call is TRBV28, the J call TRBJ2-7; 14 bases match TRBD2. This CDR3 is built from 18 residues. Germline V gene sequence: CDR1 MDHEN, CDR2 SYDVKM. CDR3 region: CASSSGLAGGSYSYEQYF. As DNA, the CDR3 is TGTGCCAGCAGTTCAGGACTAGCGGGGGGCTCCTACTCCTACGAGCAGTACTTT. Full variable domain (rest looked up from reference TRBV28 and TRBJ2-7): DVKVTQSSRYLVKRTGEKVFLECVQDMDHENMFWYRQDPGLGLRLIYFSYDVKMKEKGDIPEGYSVSREKKERFSLILESASTNQTSMYLCASSSGLAGGSYSYEQYFGPGTRLTVT.

The chain uses TRBV11-3 and TRBJ2-5, with D perhaps matching TRBD2 (5 bases). Germline assignment: CDR1 SGHNT and CDR2 YENEEA. The CDR3 consists of 13 residues. V lost 4 bases and J lost 2, with 8 bases in between. The CDR3 spells CASSSGIQETQYF. Here the CDR3 DNA reads TGTGCCAGCAGCTCCGGGATTCAAGAGACCCAGTACTTC.

The chain is built from TRBV5-4 and TRBJ2-1; 8 bases match TRBD1. The CDR3 extends over 14 amino acids. Germline trimming cut 4 bases from V and 3 bases from J; bases unmatched to any gene: 3. The germline V gene has CDR1 SGHNT and CDR2 YYREEE (reference sequence). The CDR3 sequence: CASSDRGGYNEQFF. The CDR3 bases are TGTGCCAGCAGCGACAGGGGAGGCTACAATGAGCAGTTCTTC. Full variable domain (outside the CDR3, taken from reference TRBV5-4 and TRBJ2-1): ETGVTQSPTHLIKTRGQQVTLRCSSQSGHNTVSWYQQALGQGPQFIFQYYREEENGRGNFPPRFSGLQFPNYSSELNVNALELDDSALYLCASSDRGGYNEQFFGPGTRLTVL.

This clone was counted a single time. The chain couples TRBV28 to TRBJ1-2; D is perhaps TRBD1 (6 bases). V was shortened by 2 bases and J by 4 bases, with 14 bases between the two germline ends. The CDR3 length is 15 residues. Germline V gene data show CDR1 as MDHEN and CDR2 as SYDVKM. The chain's CDR3 is CASSLVGGLFYGYTF. The CDR3 nucleotides read TGTGCCAGCAGTTTAGTCGGGGGGCTGTTCTATGGCTACACCTTC.

The chain is built from TRBV15 and TRBJ1-6, with D uncertain. CDR3 size: 15 residues. Germline lookup yields CDR1 LNHNV and CDR2 YYDKDF (reference sequence). Trimming pared 3 bases from V and 4 bases from J, leaving 10 bases between. The CDR3 loop reads CATSSSLSYNSPLHF. The CDR3 bases are TGTGCCACCAGCAGTTCTCTCTCTTATAATTCACCCCTCCACTTT.

This chain uses TRBV3-1 (or the pseudogene TRBV3-2) with TRBJ2-5; 11 positions agree with TRBD2. The CDR3 sequence is 19 residues long. The V segment lost 0 bases and the J segment 7 bases; nucleotides outside the gene matches: 16. Germline V CDR1 and CDR2: LGHDT, YNNKEL (reference sequence). In DNA, the CDR3 is TGTGCCAGCAGCCAAGATTGGCCTAGCGGGGGGCCCCTGGTCGGGACCCAGTACTTC. It encodes CASSQDWPSGGPLVGTQYF.

J is TRBJ1-4 and V is TRBV6-4; TRBD1 is a possible D gene (5 bases). V was trimmed by 8 bases and J by 8 bases, leaving 12 bases between them. This CDR3 comprises 12 residues. Germline V gives CDR1 MRHNA, CDR2 SNTAGT. The CDR3 reads CASPAKGEKLFF. The CDR3, as DNA: TGTGCCAGCCCCGCAAAGGGGGAAAAACTGTTTTTT.

V usage is TRBV4-1 and J usage is TRBJ1-4; TRBD1 is a possible D gene (5 bases). Germline-derived CDR1 and CDR2 are MGHRA and YSYEKL. The CDR3 contains 15 residues. Trimming pared 4 bases from V and 8 bases from J, leaving 17 bases between. CDR3: CASSLWGDAGEKLFF. The CDR3 DNA sequence: TGCGCCAGCAGCCTGTGGGGGGATGCTGGGGAAAAACTGTTTTTT.

The chain has TRBV9 and TRBJ1-3, with TRBD1 identical over 8 bases. The trim removed 4 bases at V and 1 base at J, leaving 7 bases unmatched. This CDR3 spans 16 amino acids. The germline gives CDR1 SGDLS, CDR2 YYNGEE. The CDR3 nucleotides read TGTGCCAGCAGCTCCGGTCAGGGGGCTTCTGGAAACACCATATATTTT. Translation gives CASSSGQGASGNTIYF.

This chain connects TRBV30 to TRBJ1-6; D not resolved. Germline V gives CDR1 GTSNPN, CDR2 SVGIG (reference sequence). The V and J ends lost 0 bases and 6 bases respectively, with 9 bases between them. The CDR3 length is 14 residues. CDR3 nucleotide sequence: TGTGCCTGGAGTGTGACAAATCCTAATTCACCCCTCCACTTT. This codes for CAWSVTNPNSPLHF.

The chain joins TRBV19 to TRBJ1-5, with TRBD1 as a possible D gene (6 bases). There are 15 residues in the CDR3. Germline-derived CDR1 and CDR2 are LNHDA and SQIVND (reference sequence). V was pared by 6 bases and J by 3 bases, with 15 bases between. This chain's CDR3 is CASSLGGPANQPQHF. The CDR3 DNA reads as TGTGCCAGTAGCTTGGGGGGGCCGGCCAATCAGCCCCAGCATTTT.

The sample holds one count of this clone. The genes are TRBV4-1 and TRBJ2-5, with D perhaps matching TRBD1 (6 bases). Germline values: CDR1 MGHRA, CDR2 YSYEKL. The CDR3 has 16 residues. V gave up 5 bases and J gave up 1 base, with 17 bases separating them. As DNA, the CDR3 is TGCGCCAGCAGCGCGTCGTCCGACAGGTTCCAAGAGACCCAGTACTTC. It encodes CASSASSDRFQETQYF.

This chain links TRBV11-2 with TRBJ2-5; D is perhaps TRBD2 (5 bases). Germline V gives CDR1 SGHAT, CDR2 FQNNGV. The V end lost 2 bases, the J end lost 3 bases, and 13 bases lay between the germline ends. The CDR3 is 15 amino acids. CDR3 protein: CASSLPQADKETQYF. The DNA for the CDR3 is TGTGCCAGCAGCTTACCCCAAGCGGATAAAGAGACCCAGTACTTC. The complete variable domain, with remaining parts taken from reference TRBV11-2 and TRBJ2-5, reads EAGVAQSPRYKIIEKRQSVAFWCNPISGHATLYWYQQILGQGPKLLIQFQNNGVVDDSQLPKDRFSAERLKGVDSTLKIQPAKLEDSAVYLCASSLPQADKETQYFGPGTRLLVL.

CDR3 bases: TGTGCCAGCAGTTTAGCGGGGGGCCGCTACAATGAGCAGTTCTTC. Translation gives CASSLAGGRYNEQFF. This chain connects TRBV27 to TRBJ2-1, with 8 bases aligning to TRBD2. This CDR3 has 15 amino acids. CDR1 and CDR2 (germline): MNHEY, SMNVEV (reference sequence). With V trimmed by 2 bases and J by 3 bases, 3 bases remained unmatched.